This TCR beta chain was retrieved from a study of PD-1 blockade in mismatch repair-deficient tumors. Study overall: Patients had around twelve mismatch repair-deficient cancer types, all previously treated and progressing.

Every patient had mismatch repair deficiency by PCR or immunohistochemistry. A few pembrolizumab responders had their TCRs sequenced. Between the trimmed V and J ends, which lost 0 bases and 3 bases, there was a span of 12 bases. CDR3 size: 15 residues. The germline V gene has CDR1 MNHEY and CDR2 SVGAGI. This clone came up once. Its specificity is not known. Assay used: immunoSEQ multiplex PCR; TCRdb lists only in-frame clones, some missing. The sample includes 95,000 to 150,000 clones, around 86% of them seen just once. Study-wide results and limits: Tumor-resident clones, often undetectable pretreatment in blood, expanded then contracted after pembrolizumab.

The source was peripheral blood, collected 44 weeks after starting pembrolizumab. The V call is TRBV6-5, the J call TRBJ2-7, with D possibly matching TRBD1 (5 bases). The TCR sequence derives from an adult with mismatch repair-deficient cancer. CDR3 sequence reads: CASSYSNGAFYEQYF. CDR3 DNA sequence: TGTGCCAGCAGTTACTCGAATGGGGCTTTCTACGAGCAGTACTTC.